The T cell receptor (beta chain) described here comes from a study of T cells in Graves' hyperthyroidism and ophthalmopathy. General study findings and limits: The majority of expanded thyroid clonotypes above 0.001 also appeared in blood. The model's output predicted ophthalmopathy at a median of around 6.9 months prior to onset. From stable hyperthyroidism, ophthalmopathy was set apart by a 13 V-J model.

RNA transcripts gave rise to amplified TCR beta CDR3 regions. Primed by the HTBI set, a first-round RT-PCR was run on the TCR CDR3. TCRdb re-derived calls from the multiplex PCR reads in MiXCR, one entry per CDR3 protein. Among around 340,000 distinct CDR3 sequences listed, around 20% were seen once. A note on this clonotype: Antigen: not known.

The germline V gene has CDR1 GTSNPN and CDR2 SVGIG (reference sequence). The CDR3 has 13 residues. Trimming took 0 bases from V and 6 from J, leaving 8 bases between them. Newly diagnosed hyperthyroidism, duration under 2 months, in patients aged 18 to 65. Sequencing input: blood. This receptor was identified in a woman aged 50 to 65 with Graves' hyperthyroidism. The chain is built from TRBV30 and TRBJ2-2; D unresolved. CDR3 DNA sequence: TGTGCCTGGAGTGTACTCGGGCCCGGGGAGCTGTTTTTT. It codes for CAWSVLGPGELFF.